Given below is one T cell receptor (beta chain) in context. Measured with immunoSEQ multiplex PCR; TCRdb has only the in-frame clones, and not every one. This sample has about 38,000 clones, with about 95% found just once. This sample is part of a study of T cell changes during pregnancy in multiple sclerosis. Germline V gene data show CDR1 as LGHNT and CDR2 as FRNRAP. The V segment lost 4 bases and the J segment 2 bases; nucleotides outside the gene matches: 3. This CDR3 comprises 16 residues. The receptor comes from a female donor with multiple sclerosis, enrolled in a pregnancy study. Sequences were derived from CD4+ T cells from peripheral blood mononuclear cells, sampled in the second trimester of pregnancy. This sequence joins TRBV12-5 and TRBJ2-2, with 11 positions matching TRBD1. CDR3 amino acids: CASGSGQGANTGELFF. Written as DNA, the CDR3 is TGTGCTAGTGGTTCCGGACAGGGGGCAAACACCGGGGAGCTGTTTTTT.